This TCR beta chain is drawn from a study of cytomegalovirus exposure and HLA in healthy donors. Turning to the study itself: About 80 million unique TCRs from HLA-typed donors were held in an early data release.

Study findings and constraints: A link between a missense DCLRE1C variant and TCR beta V- and J-gene trimming emerged from a later analysis. Presence/absence analyses assumed roughly uniform sequencing depth across donors.

Researchers ran the PCR with 60 Vbeta and 13 Jbeta primers. Clones were read by immunoSEQ multiplex PCR, and TCRdb kept only the in-frame ones, dropping some. The data hold about 120,000 clones, with roughly 80% observed a single time. The CDR3 contains 14 residues. V was shortened by 0 bases and J by 2 bases, with 6 bases between the two germline ends. The germline CDR1 and CDR2 sequences are SGHRS and YFSETQ. While unrecorded immune exposures were likely, the donors were nominally healthy when sampled. With regard to this clone: The antigen is undetermined.

The source is a young man in good health and CMV-seronegative. The sample comprised PBMCs. The chain recombines TRBV5-1 with TRBJ2-1; no clear D. The CDR3 spells CASSLDPAYNEQFF. CDR3 DNA: TGCGCCAGCAGCTTGGACCCGGCCTACAATGAGCAGTTCTTC.